These 26 T cell receptor beta chains share one sample of origin, sequenced in a study of blood T cell repertoires in COVID-19. TCRdb's table, derived via immunoSEQ multiplex PCR, lists solely in-frame clones and lacks some. The sample gives approximately 120,000 clones, 85% of which show up once; roughly a quarter is in the top ten. Input material: peripheral blood. These receptors were obtained from a woman aged 80 or over with acute or convalescent COVID-19.

The chain carries TRBV20-1 and TRBJ1-2, with D possibly matching TRBD1 (5 bases). This CDR3 region has 11 residues. CDR1 and CDR2 (germline): DFQATT, SNEGSKA (reference sequence). V lost 8 bases and J lost 8, with 15 bases in between. CDR3 sequence (DNA): TGCAGTTCCCCCTCAGGGTTCGGCTACACCTTC. Translation: CSSPSGFGYTF.

V is TRBV7-9 and J is TRBJ2-1; 9 nucleotides agree with TRBD1. After removal of 5 bases from V and 7 bases from J, the junction contained 12 bases not matched to a gene. Germline V gives CDR1 SEHNR, CDR2 FQNEAQ (reference sequence). The CDR3 is 16 amino acids. The CDR3 DNA follows: TGTGCCAGCAGCCCCGGGACAGGGACGTCGCCTAATGAGCAGTTCTTC. Protein: CASSPGTGTSPNEQFF.

The CDR3: CASSRQTSGGSTDTQYF. In DNA form, the CDR3 reads TGCGCCAGCAGCCGACAGACTAGCGGGGGAAGCACAGATACGCAGTATTTT. The chain combines TRBV5-1 with TRBJ2-3, with 12 bases that match TRBD2. The CDR3 is 17 amino acids. V lost 4 bases and J lost 0; bases outside the gene matches: 6. Germline lookup yields CDR1 SGHRS and CDR2 YFSETQ.

The chain is built from TRBV5-4 and TRBJ2-2; tentative D call: TRBD1 (6 bases). Germline CDR1 SGHNT, CDR2 YYREEE (reference sequence). The CDR3 runs to 15 residues. Trimming left V 1 base short and J 6 bases short, with 13 bases between. The CDR3 spells CASSLFQGRAGELFF. The CDR3 DNA is TGTGCCAGCAGCTTGTTTCAGGGGCGCGCCGGGGAGCTGTTTTTT.

The chain links TRBV11-2 to TRBJ1-1, with TRBD1 matching over 10 bases. J gave up 3 bases and V 4 bases, and 8 bases lay outside the gene matches. Germline assignment: CDR1 SGHAT and CDR2 FQNNGV. The CDR3 is 16 amino acids. The CDR3 sequence: CASSSRTGGRYTEAFF. In DNA, the CDR3 is TGTGCCAGCAGCTCCCGGACAGGGGGGAGGTACACTGAAGCTTTCTTT.

This chain uses TRBV7-2 with TRBJ2-7; the D gene is possibly TRBD1 (6 bases). V lost 5 bases and J 2 bases, leaving 13 bases between the germline ends. CDR1 SGHTA and CDR2 FQGNSA come from the germline V gene. The CDR3 is 14 residues long. CDR3 DNA sequence: TGTGCCAGCAGCCATACGACAGGTCCCTACGAGCAGTACGTC. Encoded protein: CASSHTTGPYEQYV.

The genes are TRBV5-6 and TRBJ1-2; D is undetermined. V was cut by 3 bases and J by 4 bases, with 13 bases left in between. The V gene's germline CDR1 is SGHDT and CDR2 YYEEEE. CDR3 length equals 14 residues. The CDR3 DNA is TGTGCCAGCAGCTCGATGGCAGTCCTCTATGGCTACACCTTC. Amino acid sequence: CASSSMAVLYGYTF.

This clone was seen more than once but under ten times. V gene TRBV6-4 combines with J gene TRBJ2-2, with 15 bases that match TRBD2. Germline V gene lookup returns CDR1 MRHNA and CDR2 SNTAGT. The trim removed 10 bases at V and 5 bases at J, leaving 11 bases unmatched. The CDR3 covers 17 residues. The CDR3 sequence: CATLRTSGGAMTGELFF. CDR3 DNA: TGTGCCACCCTGAGGACTAGCGGGGGGGCCATGACCGGGGAGCTGTTTTTT.

The chain combines TRBV19 with TRBJ1-5; D might be TRBD1 (5 bases). The CDR3 spans 15 residues. V shed 5 bases and J shed 3 bases, with 14 bases lying between them. Looked up from germline, CDR1 is LNHDA and CDR2 is SQIVND (reference sequence). This CDR3 reads CASSVQGMVNQPQHF. The CDR3 bases are TGTGCCAGTAGTGTGCAGGGAATGGTCAATCAGCCCCAGCATTTT.

The chain carries TRBV3-1 (or the pseudogene TRBV3-2) and TRBJ1-1, with D unresolved. Between the trimmed V and J ends, which lost 4 bases and 2 bases, there was a span of 11 bases. The V gene's germline CDR1 is LGHDT and CDR2 YNNKEL (reference sequence). This CDR3 comprises 14 residues. CDR3 residues: CASSRGDSNTEAFF. CDR3 nucleotides: TGTGCCAGCAGCCGCGGAGATTCCAACACTGAAGCTTTCTTT.

The V call is TRBV3-1 (or the pseudogene TRBV3-2), the J call TRBJ2-1; TRBD1 agrees at 10 bases. Losses at the gene ends were 3 bases for V and 3 bases for J; bases not matched to a gene: 5. Germline V gives CDR1 LGHDT, CDR2 YNNKEL (reference sequence). CDR3 length equals 16 residues. The CDR3 DNA reads TGTGCCAGCAGCCACGACAGGGGGCAGGGCTACAATGAGCAGTTCTTC. Translation gives CASSHDRGQGYNEQFF.

This chain connects TRBV6-6 to TRBJ1-5, with TRBD1 identical over 7 bases. In germline, CDR1 is MNHNY, CDR2 SVGAGI (reference sequence). J lost 7 bases, V lost 6 bases, and 9 bases had no gene match. This CDR3 region has 14 residues. Written as DNA, the CDR3 is TGTGCCAGCAGAGGACAGACAGGGACCCAGCCCCAGCATTTT. This gives the protein CASRGQTGTQPQHF.

Points on this clone: One end of the junction does not line up with germline, which may come from a read error. The chain combines TRBV28 with TRBJ2-2; a weak D match, TRBD2 (5 bases). Germline loops: CDR1 MDHEN, CDR2 SYDVKM. CDR3 size: 13 residues. The CDR3 is CGSLASNTGELFF. The CDR3 coding sequence is TGTGGCAGCCTAGCTTCGAACACCGGGGAGCTGTTTTTT.

The CDR3 nucleotides are TGTGCCAGCAGCCATAGGGACAGCCAAACTGAAGCTTTCTTT. Its protein is CASSHRDSQTEAFF. The genes are TRBV5-4 and TRBJ1-1; 7 positions match TRBD1. Germline-derived CDR1 and CDR2 are SGHNT and YYREEE (reference sequence). V lost 4 bases, J lost 5 bases, and 8 bases stayed unmatched. This CDR3 is 14 amino acids long.

The J gene is TRBJ1-2, the V gene TRBV5-1, with D maybe TRBD1 (5 bases). The length of the CDR3 is 15 residues. Germline V lookup: CDR1 SGHRS, CDR2 YFSETQ. V lost 0 bases and J lost 4, with 13 bases in between. The CDR3 sequence: CASSLAGIWSYGYTF. In DNA, the CDR3 is TGCGCCAGCAGCTTGGCAGGGATCTGGAGCTATGGCTACACCTTC. Using reference TRBV5-1 and TRBJ1-2 for the parts outside the CDR3, the full variable domain is KAGVTQTPRYLIKTRGQQVTLSCSPISGHRSVSWYQQTPGQGLQFLFEYFSETQRNKGNFPGRFSGRQFSNSRSEMNVSTLELGDSALYLCASSLAGIWSYGYTFGSGTRLTVV.

The chain recombines TRBV27 with TRBJ1-5; D gene unclear. The V gene's germline CDR1 is MNHEY and CDR2 SMNVEV (reference sequence). Trimming removed 2 bases at V and 4 bases at J, with 9 bases between. This CDR3 has 14 residues. The CDR3 protein is CASSLSGGNQPQHF. CDR3 in DNA: TGTGCCAGCAGTTTAAGTGGCGGGAATCAGCCCCAGCATTTT.

The chain joins TRBV5-1 to TRBJ1-2, with 9 bases matching TRBD1. This CDR3 contains 14 residues. Trimming cost V 4 bases and J 7 bases; bases outside gene matches: 8. CDR1 and CDR2 (germline): SGHRS, YFSETQ. CDR3 bases: TGCGCCAGCAGCGAGGGACAGGGATATTCTGGCTACACCTTC. Translation: CASSEGQGYSGYTF.

This chain connects TRBV3-1 (or the pseudogene TRBV3-2) to TRBJ1-2; tentatively, D is TRBD1 (5 bases). The ends were cut back, 6 bases at V and 7 bases at J, with 15 bases in the middle. Germline V gene data show CDR1 as LGHDT and CDR2 as YNNKEL (reference sequence). The CDR3 is 13 amino acids. The CDR3 region has the DNA TGTGCCAGCAGGCAGTTTCAGGGTGGTGGCTACACCTTC. It yields the protein CASRQFQGGGYTF.

The chain is built from TRBV9 and TRBJ1-4; 7 nucleotides align to TRBD1. The V gene end was trimmed by 2 bases and the J gene end by 7 bases; junction bases not matched to a gene: 8. The CDR3 loop spans 15 amino acids. From germline, CDR1 is SGDLS and CDR2 YYNGEE. The DNA for the CDR3 is TGTGCCAGCAGCGTCGGAACGGGACAGTTTGAAAAACTGTTTTTT. It encodes CASSVGTGQFEKLFF.

The chain carries TRBV18 and TRBJ1-1; D gene ambiguous. CDR1 and CDR2 from the germline V gene are KGHSH and LQKENI. Trimming removed 2 bases at V and 7 bases at J, with 11 bases between. The CDR3 totals 13 residues. The CDR3 DNA reads as TGTGCCAGCTCACCAAGGGAGGGCGGTGAAGCTTTCTTT. This translates into CASSPREGGEAFF.

The chain carries TRBV2 and TRBJ1-2, with 9 bases aligning to TRBD1. Per the germline V gene, CDR1 is SNHLY and CDR2 is FYNNEI. This CDR3 is 16 amino acids long. The trim removed 6 bases at V and 5 bases at J, leaving 13 bases unmatched. CDR3 region: CASRGPPGTGRYGYTF. CDR3 nucleotide sequence: TGTGCCAGCAGGGGGCCTCCCGGGACAGGGCGGTATGGCTACACCTTC. Together with reference TRBV2 and TRBJ1-2, the CDR3 gives the full variable domain: EPEVTQTPSHQVTQMGQEVILRCVPISNHLYFYWYRQILGQKVEFLVSFYNNEISEKSEIFDDQFSVERPDGSNFTLKIRSTKLEDSAMYFCASRGPPGTGRYGYTFGSGTRLTVV.

The chain carries TRBV28 and TRBJ2-7; D not resolved. Germline-derived CDR1 and CDR2 are MDHEN and SYDVKM. Trimming stripped 3 bases from V and 6 bases from J, with 15 bases between. This CDR3 spans 14 amino acids. The CDR3, as DNA: TGTGCCAGCAGTTTCTCCACCGTCTTAGCCGAGCAGTACGTC. Residues: CASSFSTVLAEQYV.

The chain couples TRBV5-1 to TRBJ2-1; TRBD2 agrees at 14 bases. The germline CDR1 and CDR2 sequences are SGHRS and YFSETQ. The CDR3 runs to 16 residues. The trim removed 3 bases at V and 5 bases at J, leaving 4 bases unmatched. CDR3 in amino acids: CASSSGTSGGNNEQFF. The CDR3 DNA reads TGCGCCAGCAGCTCTGGGACTAGCGGGGGAAACAATGAGCAGTTCTTC.

This clone was counted a single time. The rearrangement uses TRBV7-2 and TRBJ1-1; no reliable D call. Deletions cut 5 bases from V and 7 bases from J, with 14 bases between. This CDR3 has 13 amino acids. Germline V CDR1 and CDR2: SGHTA, FQGNSA. CDR3: CASSQSFFREAFF. CDR3 nucleotides: TGTGCCAGCAGCCAGTCCTTTTTCCGTGAAGCTTTCTTT.

This rearrangement joins TRBV5-6 to TRBJ2-1; a weak D match, TRBD1 (6 bases). The V and J ends lost 2 bases and 2 bases respectively, with 11 bases between them. The CDR3 is 15 amino acids. CDR1 and CDR2 (germline): SGHDT, YYEEEE. Here the CDR3 DNA reads TGTGCCAGCAGCTTCCTCGGGACAACCTACAATGAGCAGTTCTTC. Its translation: CASSFLGTTYNEQFF. Supplemented by reference TRBV5-6 and TRBJ2-1, the full variable domain reads DAGVTQSPTHLIKTRGQQVTLRCSPKSGHDTVSWYQQALGQGPQFIFQYYEEEERQRGNFPDRFSGHQFPNYSSELNVNALLLGDSALYLCASSFLGTTYNEQFFGPGTRLTVL.

The rearrangement joins TRBV18 to TRBJ1-1; no firm D call. Trimming pared 6 bases from V and 1 base from J, leaving 9 bases between. Germline V gene data show CDR1 as KGHSH and CDR2 as LQKENI. The CDR3 contains 13 residues. The CDR3 DNA reads TGTGCCAGCTCGCCTCAGTGGAACACTGAAGCTTTCTTT. This sequence encodes CASSPQWNTEAFF.